This TCR beta chain comes out of a study of blood T cell repertoires in COVID-19. Study-wide context: COVID-19 samples collected from the United States, Italy and Spain covered acute and convalescent phases. PBMCs, B-cell-depleted T cells, or T cells provided the cDNA or gDNA that made up the material.

Source study methods: Quantification of nucleated cells was approximated via reference gene primer amplification. Using immunoSEQ multiplex PCR, the repertoire was profiled, and TCRdb retains in-frame clones only, with some absent. Clone size and V and J calls were adopted from that table, with D and trimming inferred from the DNA. The sample lists under 150,000 clones; about 80% were seen once. This CDR3 contains 17 residues. J lost 0 bases, V lost 0 bases, and 7 bases had no gene match. Germline V gene sequence: CDR1 ENHRY, CDR2 SYGVKD. This TCR came from a human donor in a cohort sampled during active COVID-19. The sequencing sample was made of peripheral blood. The rearrangement joins TRBV10-3 to TRBJ2-7; 8 bases line up with TRBD2. The CDR3 DNA sequence: TGTGCCATCAGTGAGTCTTCTTACGGGGGGGGCTCCTACGAGCAGTACTTC. Its protein product is CAISESSYGGGSYEQYF.